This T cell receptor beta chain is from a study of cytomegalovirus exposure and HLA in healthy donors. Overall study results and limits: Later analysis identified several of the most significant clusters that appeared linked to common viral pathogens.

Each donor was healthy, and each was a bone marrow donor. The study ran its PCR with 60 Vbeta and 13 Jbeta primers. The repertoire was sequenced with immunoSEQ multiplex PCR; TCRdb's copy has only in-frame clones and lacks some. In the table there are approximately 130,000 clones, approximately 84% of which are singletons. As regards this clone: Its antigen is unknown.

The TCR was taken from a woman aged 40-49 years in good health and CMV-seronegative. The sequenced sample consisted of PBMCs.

The CDR3, as DNA: TGTGCCAGCAGCTTGCAGTACGAGAACACTGAAGCTTTCTTT. Protein: CASSLQYENTEAFF. The chain uses TRBV5-5 and TRBJ1-1; D is undetermined. Germline-derived CDR1 and CDR2 are SGHKS and YYEKEE (reference sequence). The V and J ends lost 1 base and 1 base respectively, with 8 bases between them. This CDR3 is 14 amino acids long.